This TCR beta chain was recovered during a study of blood T cell repertoires in COVID-19. As for the study in general: Whether acute or convalescent, the COVID-19 samples came from the United States, Italy and Spain. Nucleic acid was either cDNA or gDNA, and it came from T cells, B-cell-depleted T cells, or PBMCs.

The length of the CDR3 is 17 residues. The V gene end was trimmed by 1 base and the J gene end by 6 bases; junction bases not matched to a gene: 12. Germline-derived CDR1 and CDR2 are SGHVS and FQNEAQ. This clone appeared once. In the original workflow: Estimation of nucleated cell counts relied on the amplification of reference gene primers. TCRdb's copy holds only in-frame clones and misses some; the assay was immunoSEQ multiplex PCR. V, J and clone size are those of that table, while D and trimming were read from the DNA. This table holds fewer than 400,000 clones, around 83% found once. Sequencing was carried out using peripheral blood. V is TRBV7-8 and J is TRBJ2-1; the match to TRBD2 covers 7 bases. This clonotype was sampled from a man aged 25 to 40 with active or convalescent COVID-19. CDR3 bases: TGTGCCAGCAGCTTAGAACCGCCCAGCGGGAAACCCAATGAGCAGTTCTTC. Protein: CASSLEPPSGKPNEQFF.